This T cell receptor beta chain was sequenced for a study of shared clonotypes between healthy human individuals. Points from the study as a whole: Among donors, clonotype sharing was expected to be affected by sequencing depth.

Per the study methods: There were no quality scores in the junction-only immunoSEQ sequences, so filtering differed. Clones were sequenced by immunoSEQ multiplex PCR, and TCRdb holds only the in-frame ones, with some missing. Clone size and the V and J calls come from that table; the DNA yielded D and trimming. The sample yields 2 million to 2.5 million clones, 90% to 95% seen once. As for this clone: No antigen is known for it.

Adult Caucasians living in Nashville, Tennessee made up all of the donors. This CDR3 comprises 14 residues. The V end lost 5 bases, the J end lost 4 bases, and 13 bases lay between the germline ends. In germline, CDR1 is MNHNY, CDR2 SVGAGI (reference sequence). This clonotype originated in a young man in good health. Some clones in this sample may be carry-over from other donors' samples. This rearrangement joins TRBV6-6 to TRBJ2-3; the D gene is possibly TRBD2 (6 bases). The sequenced sample consisted of naive CD4+ T cells from PBMCs. The sample's subset: CD45RA+ positively selected. CDR3 bases: TGTGCCAGCAGTATTACGGGAGCGCCAGATACGCAGTATTTT. It translates to CASSITGAPDTQYF.